What follows are 12 T cell receptor beta chains derived from one specimen sequenced in a study of T cell responses to AZD1222 COVID-19 vaccine. Here immunoSEQ multiplex PCR was the method, and the copy in TCRdb shows in-frame clones only, minus some. This sample yields approximately 120,000 clones, of which around 89% are seen a single time; over 8.5% belongs to the top ten. The sequenced sample was peripheral blood, obtained on day 0 of MenACWY control vaccination. These receptors all stem from an adult in good health.

The chain employs TRBV5-5 and TRBJ2-6; TRBD2 might be the D (6 bases). The ends were cut back, 0 bases at V and 0 bases at J, with 10 bases in the middle. The CDR3 has 17 residues. The V gene's germline CDR1 is SGHKS and CDR2 YYEKEE (reference sequence). The CDR3 sequence: CASSLAGANSGANVLTF. The CDR3 DNA is TGTGCCAGCAGCTTGGCGGGAGCGAACTCTGGGGCCAACGTCCTGACTTTC.

The chain carries TRBV10-3 and TRBJ1-2; D is perhaps TRBD1 (5 bases). Germline-derived CDR1 and CDR2 are ENHRY and SYGVKD. The ends were cut back, 6 bases at V and 2 bases at J, with 13 bases in the middle. The CDR3 sequence is 14 residues long. The CDR3 DNA reads as TGTGCCATCAGCGACATGACAGAGAACTATGGCTACACCTTC. Protein sequence: CAISDMTENYGYTF.

The V call is TRBV13, the J call TRBJ1-2, with 9 positions matching TRBD1. Looked up from germline, CDR1 is PRHDT and CDR2 is FYEKMQ (reference sequence). Unmatched junction bases numbered 12, after V lost 5 bases and J lost 2 bases. The CDR3 sequence is 17 residues long. CDR3 sequence: CASSRTGTGSSNYGYTF. CDR3 in DNA: TGTGCCAGCAGCCGTACCGGGACAGGGAGTTCAAACTATGGCTACACCTTC.

This clone appeared a single time. This rearrangement joins TRBV9 to TRBJ2-6, with a tentative D call TRBD1 (5 bases). Germline V gene data show CDR1 as SGDLS and CDR2 as YYNGEE. The V and J ends lost 1 base and 0 bases respectively, with 5 bases between them. CDR3 length: 15 amino acids. DNA of the CDR3: TGTGCCAGCAGCGTAACAGGCTCTGGGGCCAACGTCCTGACTTTC. As protein: CASSVTGSGANVLTF.

The V and J genes are TRBV5-4 and TRBJ2-3; tentatively, D is TRBD2 (5 bases). Germline V CDR1 and CDR2: SGHNT, YYREEE (reference sequence). Trimming stripped 3 bases from V and 6 bases from J, with 14 bases between. The length of the CDR3 is 14 residues. In DNA form, the CDR3 reads TGTGCCAGCAGCTGGGAGTTCTCGGGGGATACGCAGTATTTT. It codes for CASSWEFSGDTQYF.

The chain employs TRBV6-4 and TRBJ1-5; a possible D gene is TRBD1 (5 bases). Per the germline V gene, CDR1 is MRHNA and CDR2 is SNTAGT. Trimming removed 3 bases at V and 7 bases at J, with 10 bases between. CDR3 length: 13 amino acids. The DNA of the CDR3 is TGTGCCAGCAGTGAAAATAGGGGCCAGCCCCAGCATTTT. Translation gives CASSENRGQPQHF.

The chain carries TRBV6-5 and TRBJ1-2; D may be TRBD1 (5 bases). The CDR3 is 14 residues long. In germline, CDR1 is MNHEY, CDR2 SVGAGI. Trimming removed 4 bases at V and 5 bases at J, with 14 bases between. The CDR3 DNA reads TGTGCCAGCAGTTCGGGACGGCTAATTTATGGCTACACCTTC. Translated: CASSSGRLIYGYTF.

The CDR3 sequence: CASRPTSGRAYEQFF. CDR3 sequence (DNA): TGTGCCAGCAGACCCACTAGCGGGAGGGCCTATGAGCAGTTCTTC. This rearrangement joins TRBV2 to TRBJ2-1, with TRBD2 matching over 13 bases. CDR3 length equals 15 residues. The germline gives CDR1 SNHLY, CDR2 FYNNEI. V shed 6 bases, J shed 8 bases, and the junction held 7 bases outside the gene matches. The complete variable domain, with remaining parts taken from reference TRBV2 and TRBJ2-1, reads EPEVTQTPSHQVTQMGQEVILRCVPISNHLYFYWYRQILGQKVEFLVSFYNNEISEKSEIFDDQFSVERPDGSNFTLKIRSTKLEDSAMYFCASRPTSGRAYEQFFGPGTRLTVL.

The genes are TRBV19 and TRBJ2-5; 7 nucleotides agree with TRBD1. The ends lost 3 bases at V and 5 bases at J; junction bases unmatched: 9. Germline V gene sequence: CDR1 LNHDA, CDR2 SQIVND (reference sequence). The CDR3 contains 15 residues. CDR3 coding DNA: TGTGCCAGTAGTATGGTGAGAGGGGGCGGGGAGACCCAGTACTTC. Translation: CASSMVRGGGETQYF.

This clone was detected once. The rearrangement uses TRBV5-1 and TRBJ2-2; D possibly corresponds to TRBD1 (6 bases). The CDR3 runs 13 residues. Germline-derived CDR1 and CDR2 are SGHRS and YFSETQ. The V end lost 3 bases, the J end lost 9 bases, and 12 bases lay between the germline ends. The DNA of the CDR3 is TGCGCCAGCAGCTCACAGGGTCTCTGGGAGCTGTTTTTT. Amino acid sequence: CASSSQGLWELFF.

Written as DNA, the CDR3 is TGTGCCAGCAGCCCTACAGGGGGCCTCCAGCCCCAGCATTTT. It translates to CASSPTGGLQPQHF. This chain connects TRBV3-1 (or the pseudogene TRBV3-2) to TRBJ1-5; 9 positions match TRBD1. The junction had 5 bases not matched to a gene; V was cut back by 4 bases and J by 7 bases. Germline lookup yields CDR1 LGHDT and CDR2 YNNKEL (reference sequence). This CDR3 is built from 14 residues.

This chain joins TRBV6-6 and TRBJ1-1; perhaps TRBD1 as D (5 bases). The CDR3 runs to 14 residues. V shed 6 bases and J shed 6 bases, with 17 bases lying between them. Germline assignment: CDR1 MNHNY and CDR2 SVGAGI (reference sequence). The CDR3 DNA follows: TGTGCCAGCAGAAGTATAGGGACGCAACCTGAAGCTTTCTTT. Residues: CASRSIGTQPEAFF.